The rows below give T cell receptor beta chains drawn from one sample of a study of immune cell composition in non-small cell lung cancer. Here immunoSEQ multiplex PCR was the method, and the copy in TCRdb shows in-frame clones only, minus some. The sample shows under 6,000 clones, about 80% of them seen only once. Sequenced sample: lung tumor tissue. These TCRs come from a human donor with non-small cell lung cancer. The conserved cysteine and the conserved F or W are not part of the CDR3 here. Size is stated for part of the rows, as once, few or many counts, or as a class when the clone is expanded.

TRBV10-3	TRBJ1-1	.	AISESQGGGDEAF
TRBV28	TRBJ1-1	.	ASSIQNTEAF
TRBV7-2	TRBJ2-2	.	ASSLGQSTGELF
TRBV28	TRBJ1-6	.	ASSPLNSPLH
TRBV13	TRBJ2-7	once	ASSLEGTSIEQY
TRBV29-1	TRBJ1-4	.	SVTGSGDEKLF
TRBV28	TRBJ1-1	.	RTGGKGMNTEAF
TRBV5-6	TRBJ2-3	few	ASSWGTGGSTDTQY
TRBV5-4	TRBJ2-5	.	ASSSELAGGPETQY
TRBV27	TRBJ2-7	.	ASSSSAGTPPGRY
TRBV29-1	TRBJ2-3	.	SVILDRDTDTQY
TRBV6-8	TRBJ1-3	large	ASRTQGSGNTIY
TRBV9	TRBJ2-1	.	ASSARQSSYNEQF
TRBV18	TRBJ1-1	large	ASSPLAEVNTEAF
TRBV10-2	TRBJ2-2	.	ASRDYRGELF
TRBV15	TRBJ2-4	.	ATSRGVSTAGGKNIQY
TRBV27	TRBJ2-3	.	ASSLSAYPGVEDSDTQY
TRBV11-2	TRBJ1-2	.	ASSPTDNYGYT
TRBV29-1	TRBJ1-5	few	SGPTGTRNQPQH
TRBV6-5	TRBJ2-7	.	ASRRTSGAYSRKY
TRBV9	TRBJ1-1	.	ASSPLQGTNTEAF
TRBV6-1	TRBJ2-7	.	ASSERFSSTGVNEQY